One sample yielded the 11 T cell receptor beta chains listed below, sequenced in a study of blood T cell repertoires in COVID-19. The method was immunoSEQ multiplex PCR; TCRdb's version includes in-frame clones alone and lacks a portion of them. The sample has some 110,000 clones, 87% seen once; the top ten hold 7.7%. The sequencing input was peripheral blood. These receptors originate from a human donor in a cohort sampled during active COVID-19.

In this sample, this clone turned up once. The V and J genes are TRBV14 and TRBJ2-7, with TRBD2 identical over 13 bases. The CDR3 is 18 amino acids. Germline V lookup: CDR1 SGHDN, CDR2 FVKESK. The trim removed 4 bases at V and 1 base at J, leaving 10 bases unmatched. CDR3 in DNA: TGTGCCAGCAGCCGCCGGACTAGCGGGGGCGCTAGGTCCTACGAGCAGTACTTC. Translation gives CASSRRTSGGARSYEQYF.

The chain couples TRBV4-1 to TRBJ2-3; no firm D call. V was trimmed by 2 bases and J by 0 bases, leaving 12 bases between them. The CDR3 sequence is 16 residues long. Germline assignment: CDR1 MGHRA and CDR2 YSYEKL. Written as DNA, the CDR3 is TGCGCCAGCAGCCAAAGCACGCGGATTAGCACAGATACGCAGTATTTT. Its protein product is CASSQSTRISTDTQYF.

For this clone: Additional DNA sequences in this sample encode the identical CDR3. The rearrangement uses TRBV28 and TRBJ2-7; D is possibly TRBD2 (5 bases). The CDR3 sequence is 16 residues long. V was clipped by 3 bases and J by 0 bases, with 15 bases between them. From germline, CDR1 is MDHEN and CDR2 SYDVKM. In DNA, the CDR3 is TGTGCCAGCAGTTTTTCCCTAGCCGGTCTCTCCTACGAGCAGTACTTC. Translated, it gives CASSFSLAGLSYEQYF.

J is TRBJ2-1 and V is TRBV19; 12 bases fit TRBD2. The V gene's germline CDR1 is LNHDA and CDR2 SQIVND (reference sequence). CDR3 length: 14 amino acids. Trimming cost V 9 bases and J 15 bases; bases outside gene matches: 15. CDR3 loop: CASHSKRTSGIPFF. DNA for the CDR3: TGTGCCAGCCACTCAAAACGGACTAGCGGGATTCCGTTCTTC. Filled out from reference TRBV19 and TRBJ2-1, the complete variable domain reads DGGITQSPKYLFRKEGQNVTLSCEQNLNHDAMYWYRQDPGQGLRLIYYSQIVNDFQKGDIAEGYSVSREKKESFPLTVTSAQKNPTAFYLCASHSKRTSGIPFFGPGTRLTVL.

The CDR3 protein is CSAAGRVDDYGYTF. The CDR3 DNA reads as TGCAGCGCCGCGGGACGGGTCGACGACTATGGCTACACCTTC. The chain links TRBV29-1 to TRBJ1-2; a weak D match, TRBD1 (5 bases). The CDR3 sequence is 14 residues long. Germline CDR1 SQVTM, CDR2 ANQGSEA. Trimming pared 7 bases from V and 3 bases from J, leaving 18 bases between.

The J gene is TRBJ1-1, the V gene TRBV6-6; D is possibly TRBD1 (6 bases). This CDR3 is built from 14 residues. Germline V CDR1 and CDR2: MNHNY, SVGAGI (reference sequence). Trimming left V 5 bases short and J 2 bases short, with 12 bases between. The CDR3 loop reads CASSQRTANTEAFF. DNA of the CDR3: TGTGCCAGCAGTCAACGGACAGCTAACACTGAAGCTTTCTTT.

The chain joins TRBV7-3 to TRBJ1-6; D uncertain. In germline, CDR1 is SGHTA, CDR2 FQGTGA. This CDR3 spans 14 amino acids. Between the trimmed V and J ends, which lost 1 base and 3 bases, there was a span of 4 bases. The CDR3 spells CASSLNSYNSPLHF. The CDR3 DNA reads TGTGCCAGCAGCTTAAACAGCTATAATTCACCCCTCCACTTT.

Here the CDR3 DNA reads TGCGCCAGCAGCATTCAAACAGGGACAGATACGCAGTATTTT. Residues: CASSIQTGTDTQYF. The rearrangement uses TRBV5-1 and TRBJ2-3; D is possibly TRBD1 (6 bases). V was trimmed by 4 bases and J by 3 bases, leaving 12 bases between them. The CDR3 spans 14 residues. Germline V gives CDR1 SGHRS, CDR2 YFSETQ.

The genes are TRBV5-1 and TRBJ2-3; the D gene is possibly TRBD1 (6 bases). V was pared by 3 bases and J by 6 bases, with 14 bases between. CDR1 and CDR2 from the germline V gene are SGHRS and YFSETQ. CDR3 length equals 14 residues. The chain's CDR3 is CASSSRQDDDTQYF. DNA of the CDR3: TGCGCCAGCAGCTCGCGACAGGATGACGATACGCAGTATTTT.

The chain combines TRBV7-3 with TRBJ1-2; D uncertain. Germline V gene lookup returns CDR1 SGHTA and CDR2 FQGTGA. CDR3 length equals 15 residues. Trimming cost V 5 bases and J 0 bases, with 13 bases left between them. The CDR3 DNA is TGTGCCAGCAGCCCCGCGGCCTGGACTAACTATGGCTACACCTTC. It yields the protein CASSPAAWTNYGYTF.

This clone was detected only once. The J gene is TRBJ2-5, the V gene TRBV30; tentatively, D is TRBD1 (5 bases). CDR1 is GTSNPN and CDR2 is SVGIG in the germline V gene (reference sequence). The CDR3 extends over 16 amino acids. With 2 bases removed from V and 7 bases from J, the gap between germline ends came to 23 bases. CDR3: CAWSLWVGHTPGTQYF. CDR3 sequence (DNA): TGTGCCTGGAGTCTATGGGTGGGGCACACCCCCGGGACCCAGTACTTC. The full variable domain, completed using reference TRBV30 and TRBJ2-5, is SQTIHQWPATLVQPVGSPLSLECTVEGTSNPNLYWYRQAAGRGLQLLFYSVGIGQISSEVPQNLSASRPQDRQFILSSKKLLLSDSGFYLCAWSLWVGHTPGTQYFGPGTRLLVL.